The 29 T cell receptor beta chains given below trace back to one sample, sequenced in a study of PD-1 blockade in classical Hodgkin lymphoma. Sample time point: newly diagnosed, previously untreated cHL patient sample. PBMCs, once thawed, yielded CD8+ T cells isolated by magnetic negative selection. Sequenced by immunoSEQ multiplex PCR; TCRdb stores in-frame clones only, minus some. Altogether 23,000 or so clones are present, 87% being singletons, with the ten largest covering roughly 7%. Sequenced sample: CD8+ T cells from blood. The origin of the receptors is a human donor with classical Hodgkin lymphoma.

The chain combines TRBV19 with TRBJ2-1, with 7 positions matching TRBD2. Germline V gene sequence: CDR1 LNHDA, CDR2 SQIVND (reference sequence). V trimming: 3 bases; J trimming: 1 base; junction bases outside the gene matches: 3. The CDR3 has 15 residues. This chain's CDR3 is CASSIPAGSYNEQFF. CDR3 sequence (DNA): TGTGCCAGTAGTATTCCAGCGGGGTCCTACAATGAGCAGTTCTTC.

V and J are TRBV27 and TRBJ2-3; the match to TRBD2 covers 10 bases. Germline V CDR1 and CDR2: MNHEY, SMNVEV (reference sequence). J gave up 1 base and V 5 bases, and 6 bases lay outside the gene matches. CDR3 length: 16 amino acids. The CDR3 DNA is TGTGCCAGCAGTCCCCTAGGACTAGCGGGCACAGATACGCAGTATTTT. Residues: CASSPLGLAGTDTQYF.

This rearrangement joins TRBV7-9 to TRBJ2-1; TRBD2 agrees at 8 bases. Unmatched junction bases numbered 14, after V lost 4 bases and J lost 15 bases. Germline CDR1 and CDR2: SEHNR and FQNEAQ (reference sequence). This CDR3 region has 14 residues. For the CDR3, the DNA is TGTGCCAGCAGCTCCCCCGAAAGGAAGCGGGAGTGGTTCTTC. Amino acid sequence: CASSSPERKREWFF.

The CDR3 loop reads CASSLRYRGDTQYF. For the CDR3, the DNA is TGTGCCAGCAGCTTGAGGTACAGGGGGGATACGCAGTATTTT. V is TRBV5-8 and J is TRBJ2-3; 8 bases line up with TRBD1. The CDR3 is made up of 14 amino acids. Germline V CDR1 and CDR2: SGHTS, YDEGEE. V gave up 1 base and J gave up 6 bases; unmatched junction bases: 4. The full variable domain, rest sourced from reference TRBV5-8 and TRBJ2-3, is EAGVTQSPTHLIKTRGQQATLRCSPISGHTSVYWYQQALGLGLQFLLWYDEGEERNRGNFPPRFSGRQFPNYSSELNVNALELEDSALYLCASSLRYRGDTQYFGPGTRLTVL.

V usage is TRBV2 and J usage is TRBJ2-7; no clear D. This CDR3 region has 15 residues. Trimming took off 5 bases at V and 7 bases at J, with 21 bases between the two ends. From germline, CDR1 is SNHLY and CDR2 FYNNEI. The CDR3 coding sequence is TGTGCCAGCAGTCGGCCGGGCTCCCCCAGAAGGGAGCAGTACTTC. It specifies CASSRPGSPRREQYF.

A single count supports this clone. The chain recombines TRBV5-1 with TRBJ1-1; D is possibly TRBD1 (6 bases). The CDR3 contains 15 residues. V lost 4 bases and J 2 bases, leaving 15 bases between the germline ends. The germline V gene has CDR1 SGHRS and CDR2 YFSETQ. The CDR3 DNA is TGCGCCAGCAGCATCGAAAGGACAGCTAACACTGAAGCTTTCTTT. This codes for CASSIERTANTEAFF.

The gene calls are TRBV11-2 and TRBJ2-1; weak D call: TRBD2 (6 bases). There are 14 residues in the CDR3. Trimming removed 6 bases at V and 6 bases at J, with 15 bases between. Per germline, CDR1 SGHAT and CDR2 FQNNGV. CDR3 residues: CASRQAGTSNEQFF. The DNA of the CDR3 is TGTGCCAGCAGGCAAGCCGGGACTTCCAATGAGCAGTTCTTC.

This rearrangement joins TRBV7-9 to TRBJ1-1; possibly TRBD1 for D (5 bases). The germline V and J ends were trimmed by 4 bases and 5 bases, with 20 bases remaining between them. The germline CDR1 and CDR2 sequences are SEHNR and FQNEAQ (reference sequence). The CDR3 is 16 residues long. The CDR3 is CASSSQRGARGTEAFF. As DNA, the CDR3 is TGTGCCAGCAGCTCCCAACGAGGGGCGAGGGGTACTGAAGCTTTCTTT.

In DNA form, the CDR3 reads TGTGCCAGCAGGGAATACTCTGGAAACACCATATATTTT. It encodes CASREYSGNTIYF. The J gene is TRBJ1-3, the V gene TRBV19, with D possibly TRBD1 on 5 matching bases. The germline CDR1 and CDR2 sequences are LNHDA and SQIVND (reference sequence). The CDR3 covers 13 residues. V gave up 9 bases and J gave up 0 bases, with 9 bases separating them.

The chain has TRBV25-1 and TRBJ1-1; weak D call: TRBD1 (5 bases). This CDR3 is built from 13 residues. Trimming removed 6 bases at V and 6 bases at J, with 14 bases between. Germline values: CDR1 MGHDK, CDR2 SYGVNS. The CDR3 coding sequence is TGTGCCAGCAGAAACATAGGGGACTCTGAAGCTTTCTTT. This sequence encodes CASRNIGDSEAFF. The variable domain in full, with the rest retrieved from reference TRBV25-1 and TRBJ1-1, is EADIYQTPRYLVIGTGKKITLECSQTMGHDKMYWYQQDPGMELHLIHYSYGVNSTEKGDLSSESTVSRIRTEHFPLTLESARPSHTSQYLCASRNIGDSEAFFGQGTRLTVV.

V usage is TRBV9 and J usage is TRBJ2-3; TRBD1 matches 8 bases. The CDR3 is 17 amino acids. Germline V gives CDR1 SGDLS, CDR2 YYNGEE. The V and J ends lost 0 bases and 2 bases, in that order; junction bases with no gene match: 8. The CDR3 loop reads CASSVAPTGASTDTQYF. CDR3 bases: TGTGCCAGCAGCGTAGCTCCGACAGGGGCATCCACAGATACGCAGTATTTT.

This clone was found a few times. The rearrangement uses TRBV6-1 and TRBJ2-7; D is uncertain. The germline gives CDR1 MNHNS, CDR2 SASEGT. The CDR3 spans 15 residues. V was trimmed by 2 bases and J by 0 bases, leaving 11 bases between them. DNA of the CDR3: TGTGCCAGCAGTGAAAGCCCGGCGAGCTCCTACGAGCAGTACTTC. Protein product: CASSESPASSYEQYF.

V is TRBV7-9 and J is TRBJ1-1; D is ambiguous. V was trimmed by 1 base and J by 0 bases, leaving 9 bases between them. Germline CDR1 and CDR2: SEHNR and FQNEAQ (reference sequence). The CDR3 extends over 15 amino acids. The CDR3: CASSLGPTVNTEAFF. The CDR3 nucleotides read TGTGCCAGCAGCTTAGGACCAACAGTGAACACTGAAGCTTTCTTT. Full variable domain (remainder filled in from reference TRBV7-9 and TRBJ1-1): DTGVSQNPRHKITKRGQNVTFRCDPISEHNRLYWYRQTLGQGPEFLTYFQNEAQLEKSRLLSDRFSAERPKGSFSTLEIQRTEQGDSAMYLCASSLGPTVNTEAFFGQGTRLTVV.

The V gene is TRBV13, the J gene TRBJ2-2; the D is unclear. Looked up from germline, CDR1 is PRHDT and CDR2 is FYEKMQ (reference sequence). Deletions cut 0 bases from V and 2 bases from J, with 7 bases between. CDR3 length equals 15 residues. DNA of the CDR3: TGTGCCAGCAGCTTAGGGGCAACCAACACCGGGGAGCTGTTTTTT. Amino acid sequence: CASSLGATNTGELFF. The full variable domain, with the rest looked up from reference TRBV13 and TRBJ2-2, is AAGVIQSPRHLIKEKRETATLKCYPIPRHDTVYWYQQGPGQDPQFLISFYEKMQSDKGSIPDRFSAQQFSDYHSELNMSSLELGDSALYFCASSLGATNTGELFFGEGSRLTVL.

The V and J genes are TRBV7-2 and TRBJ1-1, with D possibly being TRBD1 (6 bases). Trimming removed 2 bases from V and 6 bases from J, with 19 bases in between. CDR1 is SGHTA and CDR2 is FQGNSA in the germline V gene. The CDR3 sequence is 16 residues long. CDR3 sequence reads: CASSLSPGGVSAEAFF. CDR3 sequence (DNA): TGTGCCAGCAGCTTATCTCCGGGGGGCGTCTCCGCTGAAGCTTTCTTT.

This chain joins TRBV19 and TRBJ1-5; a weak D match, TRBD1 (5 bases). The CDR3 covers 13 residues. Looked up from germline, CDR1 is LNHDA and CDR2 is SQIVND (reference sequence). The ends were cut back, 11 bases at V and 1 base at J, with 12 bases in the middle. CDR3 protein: CAGGRVSNQPQHF. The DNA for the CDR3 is TGTGCCGGGGGGAGGGTGAGCAATCAGCCCCAGCATTTT.

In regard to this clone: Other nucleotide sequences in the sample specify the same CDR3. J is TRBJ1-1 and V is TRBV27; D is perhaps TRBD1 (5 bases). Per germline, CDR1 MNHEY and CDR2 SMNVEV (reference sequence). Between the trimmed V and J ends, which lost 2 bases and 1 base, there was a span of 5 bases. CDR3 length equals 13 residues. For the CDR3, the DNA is TGTGCCAGCAGTTTAGGGGGGAACACTGAAGCTTTCTTT. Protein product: CASSLGGNTEAFF.

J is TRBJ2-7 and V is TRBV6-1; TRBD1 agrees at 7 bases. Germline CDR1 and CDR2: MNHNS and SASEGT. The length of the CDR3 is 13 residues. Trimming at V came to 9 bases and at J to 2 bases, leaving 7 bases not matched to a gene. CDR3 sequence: CASTDRAPYEQYF. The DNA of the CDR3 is TGTGCCAGTACTGACAGGGCCCCCTACGAGCAGTACTTC.

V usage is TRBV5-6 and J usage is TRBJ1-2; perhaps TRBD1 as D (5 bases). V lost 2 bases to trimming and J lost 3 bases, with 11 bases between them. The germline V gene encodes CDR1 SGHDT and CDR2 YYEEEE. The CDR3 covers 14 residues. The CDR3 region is CASSFGGSDYGYTF. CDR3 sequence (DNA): TGTGCCAGCAGCTTCGGGGGGAGTGACTATGGCTACACCTTC.

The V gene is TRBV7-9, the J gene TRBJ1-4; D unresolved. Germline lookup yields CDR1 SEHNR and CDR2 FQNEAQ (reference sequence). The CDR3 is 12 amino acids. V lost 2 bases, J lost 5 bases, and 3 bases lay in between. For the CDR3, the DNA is TGTGCCAGCAGCTTACAGAATGAAAAACTGTTTTTT. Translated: CASSLQNEKLFF.

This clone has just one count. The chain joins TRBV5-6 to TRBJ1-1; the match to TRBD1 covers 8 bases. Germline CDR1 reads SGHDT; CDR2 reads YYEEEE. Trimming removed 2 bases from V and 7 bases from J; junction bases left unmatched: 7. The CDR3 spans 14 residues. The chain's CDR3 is CASSFRQGAREAFF. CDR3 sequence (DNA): TGTGCCAGCAGCTTTCGGCAGGGGGCTCGTGAAGCTTTCTTT.

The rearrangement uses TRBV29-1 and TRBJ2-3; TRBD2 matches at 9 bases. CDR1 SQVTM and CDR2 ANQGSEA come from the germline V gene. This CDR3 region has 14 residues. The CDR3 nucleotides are TGCACCACCAAGCTAGCGGGGCGCACAGATACGCAGTATTTT. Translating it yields CTTKLAGRTDTQYF.

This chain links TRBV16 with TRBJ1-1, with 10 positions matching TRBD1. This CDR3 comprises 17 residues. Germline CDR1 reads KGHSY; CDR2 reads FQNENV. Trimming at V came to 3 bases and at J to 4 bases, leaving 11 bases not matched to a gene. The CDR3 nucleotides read TGTGCCAGCAGCCACCATGGGGACAGGGGTATGTCCACTGAAGCTTTCTTT. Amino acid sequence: CASSHHGDRGMSTEAFF.

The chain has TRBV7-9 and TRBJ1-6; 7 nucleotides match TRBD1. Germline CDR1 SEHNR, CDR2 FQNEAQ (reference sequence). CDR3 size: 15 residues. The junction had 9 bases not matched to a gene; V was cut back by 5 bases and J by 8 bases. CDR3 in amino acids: CASSPDRVRDSPLHF. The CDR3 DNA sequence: TGTGCCAGCAGCCCCGACAGGGTCAGAGATTCACCCCTCCACTTT.

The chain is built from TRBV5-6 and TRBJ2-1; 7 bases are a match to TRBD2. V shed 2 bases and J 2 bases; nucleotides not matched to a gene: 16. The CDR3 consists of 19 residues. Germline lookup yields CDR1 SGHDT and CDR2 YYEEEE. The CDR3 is CASSFLSAGAQTTYNEQFF. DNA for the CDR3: TGTGCCAGCAGCTTTCTCTCCGCGGGAGCCCAGACCACCTACAATGAGCAGTTCTTC.

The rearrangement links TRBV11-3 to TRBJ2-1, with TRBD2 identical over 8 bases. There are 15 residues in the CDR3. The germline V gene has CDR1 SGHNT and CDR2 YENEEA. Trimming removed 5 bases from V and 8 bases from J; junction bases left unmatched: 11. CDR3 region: CASSDRGGDGDEQFF. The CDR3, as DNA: TGTGCCAGCAGCGACCGGGGGGGCGATGGGGATGAGCAGTTCTTC.

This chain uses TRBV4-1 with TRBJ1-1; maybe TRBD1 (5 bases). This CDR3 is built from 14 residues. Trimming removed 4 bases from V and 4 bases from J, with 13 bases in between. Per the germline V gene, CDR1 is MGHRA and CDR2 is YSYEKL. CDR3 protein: CASSLTRDFTEAFF. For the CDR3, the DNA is TGCGCCAGCAGCCTAACACGGGACTTCACTGAAGCTTTCTTT.

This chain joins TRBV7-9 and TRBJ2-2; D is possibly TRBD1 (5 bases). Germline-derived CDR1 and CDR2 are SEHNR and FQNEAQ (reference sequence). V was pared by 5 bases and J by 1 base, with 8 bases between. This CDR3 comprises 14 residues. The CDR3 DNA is TGTGCCAGCAGCCCTCAGGGGAACACCGGGGAGCTGTTTTTT. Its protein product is CASSPQGNTGELFF.

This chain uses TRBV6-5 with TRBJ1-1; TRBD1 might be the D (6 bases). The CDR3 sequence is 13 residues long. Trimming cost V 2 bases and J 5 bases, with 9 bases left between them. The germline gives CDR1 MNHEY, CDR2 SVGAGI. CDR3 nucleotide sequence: TGTGCCAGCAGTTACGGGGGCCGGACTGAAGCTTTCTTT. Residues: CASSYGGRTEAFF.